These 30 T cell receptor beta chains originate from one sample sequenced in a study of blood T cell repertoires in COVID-19. Sequencing used immunoSEQ multiplex PCR; TCRdb keeps in-frame clones, though not all of them. The sample comprises nearly 110,000 clones, less than 80% of which are singletons, and approximately 6.2% rests with the top ten. Sequencing was performed on peripheral blood. The receptors stem from a man at least 80 years old with COVID-19, enrolled during active disease.

The CDR3 here is CASSQRDRDGYTF. The CDR3 bases are TGCGCCAGCAGCCAACGGGACAGGGACGGCTACACCTTC. The rearrangement links TRBV4-1 to TRBJ1-2; TRBD1 agrees at 9 bases. The CDR3 loop spans 13 amino acids. Germline V lookup: CDR1 MGHRA, CDR2 YSYEKL. V dropped 2 bases and J dropped 8; count of bases not matched to a gene: 3.

The chain links TRBV7-9 to TRBJ1-6, with unresolved D. Looked up from germline, CDR1 is SEHNR and CDR2 is FQNEAQ (reference sequence). V lost 3 bases and J 0 bases, leaving 6 bases between the germline ends. The CDR3 length is 15 residues. In DNA form, the CDR3 reads TGTGCCAGCAGCTTTATGAGCTCCTATAATTCACCCCTCCACTTT. It yields the protein CASSFMSSYNSPLHF.

The DNA of the CDR3 is TGTGCCAGCAGCCAAGACTGGCGGGGTATGGTGGAGACCCAGTACTTC. It encodes CASSQDWRGMVETQYF. The chain carries TRBV3-1 (or the pseudogene TRBV3-2) and TRBJ2-5, with a possible D match to TRBD2 (6 bases). Germline V lookup: CDR1 LGHDT, CDR2 YNNKEL (reference sequence). The V end was cut by 0 bases, the J end by 5 bases, with 16 bases between. There are 16 residues in the CDR3.

The chain recombines TRBV6-1 with TRBJ2-3; the match to TRBD2 covers 12 bases. The CDR3 is made up of 18 amino acids. V dropped 1 base and J dropped 4; count of bases not matched to a gene: 9. The germline CDR1 and CDR2 sequences are MNHNS and SASEGT. In nucleotides, the CDR3 is TGTGCCAGCAGTGAAGACCCCGGACTAGCGGGAAGGGCAGATACGCAGTATTTT. It encodes CASSEDPGLAGRADTQYF.

The genes are TRBV20-1 and TRBJ2-7, with TRBD2 matching over 13 bases. In germline, CDR1 is DFQATT, CDR2 SNEGSKA (reference sequence). The V segment lost 3 bases and the J segment 4 bases; nucleotides outside the gene matches: 18. This CDR3 has 19 amino acids. The CDR3 protein is CSASTLPGLAGLGSYEQYF. The CDR3 DNA follows: TGCAGTGCTAGTACCTTGCCGGGACTAGCGGGGCTGGGGTCTTACGAGCAGTACTTC.

The genes are TRBV29-1 and TRBJ2-7; 7 bases agree with TRBD1. V lost 6 bases to trimming and J lost 2 bases; unmatched junction nucleotides: 4. CDR3 length equals 12 residues. From germline, CDR1 is SQVTM and CDR2 ANQGSEA. The CDR3 region is CSVSQGAYEQYF. The CDR3 coding sequence is TGCAGCGTCTCCCAGGGGGCCTACGAGCAGTACTTC.

The rearrangement joins TRBV25-1 to TRBJ2-6; 11 bases are shared with TRBD2. V lost 5 bases and J lost 2; bases outside the gene matches: 5. Germline CDR1 reads MGHDK; CDR2 reads SYGVNS. The CDR3 runs to 17 residues. CDR3 DNA sequence: TGTGCCAGCAGTCCGGGACTAGCGGAGGCTGGGGCCAACGTCCTGACTTTC. Its protein is CASSPGLAEAGANVLTF.

J is TRBJ1-1 and V is TRBV28; 8 bases are shared with TRBD1. V trimming: 2 bases; J trimming: 6 bases; junction bases outside the gene matches: 8. Germline V gives CDR1 MDHEN, CDR2 SYDVKM. The CDR3 length is 15 residues. The CDR3, as DNA: TGTGCCAGCAGTTTAGTTGGACAGGGACGGCCTGAAGCTTTCTTT. It is translated as CASSLVGQGRPEAFF.

This clone came up many times. V is TRBV2 and J is TRBJ2-7; TRBD2 might be the D (5 bases). The germline V and J ends were trimmed by 1 base and 6 bases, with 10 bases remaining between them. Germline lookup yields CDR1 SNHLY and CDR2 FYNNEI. The CDR3 consists of 13 residues. The CDR3 loop is CASSEGLFSEQYF. CDR3 nucleotide sequence: TGTGCCAGCAGTGAAGGACTATTCTCCGAGCAGTACTTC.

The CDR3 DNA reads TGTGCCAGCAGCTTATTCCCGGACAGGGGGGTGGACGAGCAGTACTTC. It specifies CASSLFPDRGVDEQYF. The rearrangement uses TRBV7-6 and TRBJ2-7, with 10 bases identical to TRBD1. The CDR3 is 16 residues long. V gave up 2 bases and J gave up 5 bases; unmatched junction bases: 9. Per the germline V gene, CDR1 is SGHVS and CDR2 is FNYEAQ. Based on the CDR3 plus reference TRBV7-6 and TRBJ2-7, the full variable domain is GAGVSQSPRYKVTKRGQDVALRCDPISGHVSLYWYRQALGQGPEFLTYFNYEAQQDKSGLPNDRFSAERPEGSISTLTIQRTEQRDSAMYRCASSLFPDRGVDEQYFGPGTRLTVT.

The chain is built from TRBV11-2 and TRBJ1-1, with TRBD1 matching 8 bases. The ends lost 6 bases at V and 5 bases at J; junction bases unmatched: 5. The CDR3 spans 13 residues. The germline V gene has CDR1 SGHAT and CDR2 FQNNGV. The CDR3 reads CASRQTGVTEAFF. The CDR3 region has the DNA TGTGCCAGCAGGCAGACAGGGGTGACTGAAGCTTTCTTT. Using reference TRBV11-2 and TRBJ1-1 for the parts outside the CDR3, the full variable domain is EAGVAQSPRYKIIEKRQSVAFWCNPISGHATLYWYQQILGQGPKLLIQFQNNGVVDDSQLPKDRFSAERLKGVDSTLKIQPAKLEDSAVYLCASRQTGVTEAFFGQGTRLTVV.

CDR3 in amino acids: CASSLVEEVPSYEQYF. CDR3 nucleotide sequence: TGTGCCAGCAGCTTAGTTGAGGAAGTCCCCTCCTACGAGCAGTACTTC. The chain has TRBV7-8 and TRBJ2-7; unclear D gene. V lost 1 base and J lost 0, with 13 bases in between. Germline-derived CDR1 and CDR2 are SGHVS and FQNEAQ. CDR3 size: 16 residues. The full variable domain, rest sourced from reference TRBV7-8 and TRBJ2-7, is GAGVSQSPRYKVAKRGQDVALRCDPISGHVSLFWYQQALGQGPEFLTYFQNEAQLDKSGLPSDRFFAERPEGSVSTLKIQRTQQEDSAVYLCASSLVEEVPSYEQYFGPGTRLTVT.

The chain links TRBV28 to TRBJ1-2; D perhaps matches TRBD1 (6 bases). Trimming removed 5 bases at V and 6 bases at J, with 10 bases between. Germline loops: CDR1 MDHEN, CDR2 SYDVKM. The CDR3 spans 12 residues. For the CDR3, the DNA is TGTGCCAGCAGTAGTGACAGGCATGGCTACACCTTC. It is translated as CASSSDRHGYTF.

The chain couples TRBV5-1 to TRBJ2-1; 14 bases agree with TRBD2. The CDR3 sequence is 16 residues long. The ends lost 3 bases at V and 10 bases at J; junction bases unmatched: 9. Germline V gene data show CDR1 as SGHRS and CDR2 as YFSETQ. The CDR3 sequence: CASSWGLAGEYSEQFF. DNA for the CDR3: TGCGCCAGCAGCTGGGGACTAGCGGGAGAATATTCAGAGCAGTTCTTC.

For this clone: One end of the junction fails to match germline, which may point to a read error. The V gene is TRBV7-2, the J gene TRBJ1-5; D possibly corresponds to TRBD1 (6 bases). The germline V gene has CDR1 SGHTA and CDR2 FQGNSA. This CDR3 has 13 residues. CDR3 DNA: TGTGCCAGCAGCTTCGGACAGAATCTGCCCCAGCATTTT. It codes for CASSFGQNLPQHF.

The CDR3 nucleotides read TGTGCCAGCCGCAACAGGGGAAGGGAAACCGGGGAGCTGTTTTTT. Protein: CASRNRGRETGELFF. The chain links TRBV28 to TRBJ2-2; 7 bases fit TRBD1. V lost 8 bases and J lost 5; bases outside the gene matches: 11. The germline CDR1 and CDR2 sequences are MDHEN and SYDVKM. CDR3 length: 15 residues.

The chain combines TRBV6-5 with TRBJ1-1; D unclear. This CDR3 has 14 residues. Trimming took 4 bases from V and 1 from J, leaving 10 bases between them. Germline loops: CDR1 MNHEY, CDR2 SVGAGI. CDR3 coding DNA: TGTGCCAGCAGTTTGGACGGGGAGAACACTGAAGCTTTCTTT. This sequence encodes CASSLDGENTEAFF.

The gene calls are TRBV24-1 and TRBJ2-1; TRBD1 matches 11 bases. This CDR3 comprises 15 residues. Germline CDR1 and CDR2: KGHDR and SFDVKD. With 9 bases clipped from V and 0 bases from J, the junction kept 3 bases outside the gene matches. Here the CDR3 reads CATGGTGGSYNEQFF. The CDR3 region has the DNA TGTGCCACCGGGGGGACAGGGGGCTCCTACAATGAGCAGTTCTTC.

The V gene is TRBV7-9, the J gene TRBJ2-5; 9 bases align to TRBD2. The CDR3 is made up of 18 amino acids. Germline CDR1 and CDR2: SEHNR and FQNEAQ (reference sequence). V was pared by 1 base and J by 4 bases, with 13 bases of the junction left unmatched. The chain's CDR3 is CASSLVVLGLALGETQYF. DNA for the CDR3: TGTGCCAGCAGCTTAGTAGTATTGGGACTAGCATTGGGAGAGACCCAGTACTTC.

The CDR3 sequence: CASSRTRTSDEQYF. The CDR3 nucleotides read TGTGCCAGCAGCAGAACCCGGACTAGCGACGAGCAGTACTTC. V is TRBV21-1 and J is TRBJ2-7; the table names TRBD2, a call not compared with the DNA. TRBV21-1 is reported as a pseudogene. This CDR3 is built from 14 residues.

V gene TRBV28 combines with J gene TRBJ1-5, with 7 bases that match TRBD1. Germline assignment: CDR1 MDHEN and CDR2 SYDVKM. This CDR3 has 15 residues. V shed 7 bases, J shed 3 bases, and the junction held 9 bases outside the gene matches. As DNA, the CDR3 is TGTGCCAGCATCAGCCCGGGACAGTACAATCAGCCCCAGCATTTT. Translating it yields CASISPGQYNQPQHF.

The rearrangement links TRBV2 to TRBJ2-7; TRBD1 matches 7 bases. Germline values: CDR1 SNHLY, CDR2 FYNNEI. This CDR3 has 14 residues. V lost 6 bases to trimming and J lost 0 bases; unmatched junction nucleotides: 5. CDR3 sequence reads: CASREQGTSYEQYF. The CDR3 region has the DNA TGTGCCAGCAGAGAACAGGGGACCTCCTACGAGCAGTACTTC.

This chain joins TRBV4-2 and TRBJ2-7, with 8 bases lining up with TRBD2. Germline loops: CDR1 LGHNA, CDR2 YNFKEQ. J gave up 6 bases and V 1 base, and 8 bases lay outside the gene matches. CDR3 size: 15 residues. The CDR3 sequence: CASSQGTGGLREQYF. The CDR3 nucleotides are TGTGCCAGCAGCCAAGGAACGGGAGGGCTCCGCGAGCAGTACTTC.

The chain employs TRBV5-5 and TRBJ1-6; TRBD1 might be the D (5 bases). The CDR3 has 14 amino acids. V dropped 7 bases and J dropped 9 bases, with 17 bases sitting between them. CDR1 and CDR2 (germline): SGHKS, YYEKEE (reference sequence). CDR3 in DNA: TGTGCCAGCGGGTCAGGGTACTTAGGTTCACCCCTCCACTTT. Protein: CASGSGYLGSPLHF.

The V and J genes are TRBV2 and TRBJ1-4; D unresolved. Looked up from germline, CDR1 is SNHLY and CDR2 is FYNNEI. The V and J ends lost 1 base and 7 bases respectively, with 16 bases between them. The CDR3 runs 16 residues. The CDR3 loop is CASSEGSSIYTEKLFF. The CDR3 DNA reads as TGTGCCAGCAGTGAAGGATCGAGCATATATACTGAAAAACTGTTTTTT. Full variable domain (outside the CDR3, taken from reference TRBV2 and TRBJ1-4): EPEVTQTPSHQVTQMGQEVILRCVPISNHLYFYWYRQILGQKVEFLVSFYNNEISEKSEIFDDQFSVERPDGSNFTLKIRSTKLEDSAMYFCASSEGSSIYTEKLFFGSGTQLSVL.

This CDR3 is CASSLWQANTGELFF. The CDR3 coding sequence is TGTGCCAGCAGCTTATGGCAAGCGAACACCGGGGAGCTGTTTTTT. The chain links TRBV7-8 to TRBJ2-2; D gene ambiguous. Trimming cost V 2 bases and J 0 bases, with 7 bases left between them. This CDR3 region has 15 residues. In germline, CDR1 is SGHVS, CDR2 FQNEAQ.

CDR3 sequence (DNA): TGCGCCAGCAGCTTGGGCCAGGTCCAAGAGACCCAGTACTTC. Amino acid sequence: CASSLGQVQETQYF. This chain uses TRBV5-1 with TRBJ2-5, with no clear D. CDR1 is SGHRS and CDR2 is YFSETQ in the germline V gene. V gave up 0 bases and J gave up 1 base, with 7 bases separating them. The CDR3 covers 14 residues.

The chain is built from TRBV6-6 and TRBJ2-7; weak D call: TRBD1 (5 bases). The CDR3 consists of 14 residues. Germline V lookup: CDR1 MNHNY, CDR2 SVGAGI (reference sequence). V lost 6 bases and J lost 4, with 16 bases in between. The CDR3 coding sequence is TGTGCCAGCAGAACACCGCAGGGCGTATACGAGCAGTACTTC. It yields the protein CASRTPQGVYEQYF.

The chain joins TRBV18 to TRBJ1-1; TRBD1 aligns across 7 bases. J lost 4 bases, V lost 1 base, and 6 bases had no gene match. The CDR3 runs 15 residues. Germline V CDR1 and CDR2: KGHSH, LQKENI. Here the CDR3 reads CASSPLSDRATEAFF. The CDR3 DNA reads TGTGCCAGCTCACCACTGTCTGACAGGGCCACTGAAGCTTTCTTT.

The V gene is TRBV7-2, the J gene TRBJ2-5; 10 bases are shared with TRBD2. With 5 bases clipped from V and 0 bases from J, the junction kept 3 bases outside the gene matches. Germline values: CDR1 SGHTA, CDR2 FQGNSA. The CDR3 sequence is 15 residues long. DNA for the CDR3: TGTGCCAGCAGCACTAGCGGGATGTACCAAGAGACCCAGTACTTC. Translation: CASSTSGMYQETQYF.